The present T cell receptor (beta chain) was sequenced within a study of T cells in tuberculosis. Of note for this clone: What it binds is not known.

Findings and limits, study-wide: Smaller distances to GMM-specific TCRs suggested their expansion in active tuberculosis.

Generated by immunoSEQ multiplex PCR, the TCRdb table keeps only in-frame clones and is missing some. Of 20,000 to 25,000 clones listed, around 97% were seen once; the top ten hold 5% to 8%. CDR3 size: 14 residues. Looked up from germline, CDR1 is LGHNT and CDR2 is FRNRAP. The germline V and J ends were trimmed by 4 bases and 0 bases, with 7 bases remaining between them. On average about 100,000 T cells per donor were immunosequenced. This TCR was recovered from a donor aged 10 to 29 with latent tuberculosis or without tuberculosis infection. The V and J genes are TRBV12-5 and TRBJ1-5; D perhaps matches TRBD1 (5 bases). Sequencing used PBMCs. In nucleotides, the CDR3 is TGTGCTAGTGGTTGGACACTTAGCAATCAGCCCCAGCATTTT. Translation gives CASGWTLSNQPQHF.